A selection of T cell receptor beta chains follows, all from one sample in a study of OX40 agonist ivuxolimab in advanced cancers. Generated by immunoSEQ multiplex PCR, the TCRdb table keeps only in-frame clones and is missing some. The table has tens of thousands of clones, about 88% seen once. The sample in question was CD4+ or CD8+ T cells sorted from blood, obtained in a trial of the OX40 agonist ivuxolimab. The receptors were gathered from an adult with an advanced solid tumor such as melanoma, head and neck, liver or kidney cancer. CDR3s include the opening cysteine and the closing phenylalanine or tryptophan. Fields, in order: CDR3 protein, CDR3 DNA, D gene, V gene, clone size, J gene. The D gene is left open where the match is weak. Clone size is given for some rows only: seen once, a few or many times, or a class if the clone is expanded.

CDR3: CASSLLGERSTEAFF
DNA: TGTGCCAGCTCGCTGCTCGGGGAAAGGAGCACTGAAGCTTTCTTT
D: NA
V: TRBV18
size: NA
J: TRBJ1-1

CDR3: CASSSLRGIEAFF
DNA: TGTGCCAGCAGCTCACTCAGGGGGATTGAAGCTTTCTTT
D: TRBD1
V: TRBV11-3
size: NA
J: TRBJ1-1

CDR3: CASSPHDRLNQPQHF
DNA: TGTGCCAGCAGTCCGCATGACAGGCTCAATCAGCCCCAGCATTTT
D: NA
V: TRBV6-5
size: NA
J: TRBJ1-5

CDR3: CASTERFRDSPLHF
DNA: TGTGCCAGCACTGAGAGGTTCCGAGATTCACCCCTCCACTTT
D: NA
V: TRBV27
size: once
J: TRBJ1-6

CDR3: CASSKTRTILGVGGYTF
DNA: TGTGCCAGCAGTAAAACACGGACCATTCTTGGGGTTGGGGGCTACACCTTC
D: NA
V: TRBV7-2
size: NA
J: TRBJ1-2

CDR3: CASSLRSINQPQHF
DNA: TGTGCCAGCAGTTTGAGATCAATTAATCAGCCCCAGCATTTT
D: NA
V: TRBV28
size: NA
J: TRBJ1-5

CDR3: CASSLAQGAFEQYF
DNA: TGTGCCAGCAGCTTGGCCCAGGGTGCTTTCGAGCAGTACTTC
D: NA
V: TRBV13
size: NA
J: TRBJ2-7

CDR3: CASSHDLPGRLNYGYTF
DNA: TGCGCCAGCAGCCACGACTTACCGGGACGGTTAAACTATGGCTACACCTTC
D: NA
V: TRBV5-1
size: NA
J: TRBJ1-2

CDR3: CASSPGFSYNSPLHF
DNA: TGTGCCAGCAGTCCAGGGTTCTCCTATAATTCACCCCTCCACTTT
D: NA
V: TRBV6-5
size: NA
J: TRBJ1-6

CDR3: CASSLVGGVRGRLVFEAFF
DNA: TGTGCCAGCAGCTTAGTAGGTGGGGTTCGGGGGCGCTTAGTCTTTGAAGCTTTCTTT
D: NA
V: TRBV7-8
size: NA
J: TRBJ1-1

CDR3: CASSPVGNAEAFF
DNA: TGTGCCAGCTCACCGGTGGGTAACGCTGAAGCTTTCTTT
D: NA
V: TRBV18
size: NA
J: TRBJ1-1

CDR3: CASFPGLGFPDTQYF
DNA: TGTGCCAGCTTTCCGGGACTGGGCTTCCCAGATACGCAGTATTTT
D: NA
V: TRBV2
size: NA
J: TRBJ2-3

CDR3: CAISERTGTMGNTIYF
DNA: TGTGCCATCAGTGAGAGGACAGGGACAATGGGAAACACCATATATTTT
D: TRBD1
V: TRBV10-3
size: NA
J: TRBJ1-3

CDR3: CAWAGRRNTEAFF
DNA: TGTGCCTGGGCGGGACGGAGGAACACTGAAGCTTTCTTT
D: NA
V: TRBV30
size: NA
J: TRBJ1-1

CDR3: CASRNPGPPYEQYF
DNA: TGTGCCAGCAGGAACCCGGGGCCTCCCTACGAGCAGTACTTC
D: NA
V: TRBV2
size: NA
J: TRBJ2-7

CDR3: CAISEGGQGNEKLFF
DNA: TGTGCCATCAGTGAGGGAGGACAGGGGAATGAAAAACTGTTTTTT
D: TRBD1
V: TRBV10-3
size: once
J: TRBJ1-4

CDR3: CASSDQGAGTEAFF
DNA: TGTGCCAGCTCGGATCAGGGGGCTGGCACTGAAGCTTTCTTT
D: TRBD1
V: TRBV7-9
size: NA
J: TRBJ1-1

CDR3: CASTSAGQTNEKLFF
DNA: TGCGCCAGCACCTCAGCGGGGCAAACTAATGAAAAACTGTTTTTT
D: NA
V: TRBV5-1
size: NA
J: TRBJ1-4

CDR3: CASSEGYEQFF
DNA: TGTGCCAGCAGTGAGGGATATGAGCAGTTCTTC
D: NA
V: TRBV27
size: NA
J: TRBJ2-1

CDR3: CSVGQGSNYGYTF
DNA: TGCAGCGTGGGCCAGGGGTCGAACTATGGCTACACCTTC
D: NA
V: TRBV29-1
size: NA
J: TRBJ1-2

CDR3: CASLLGRETKAFF
DNA: TGTGCCAGCCTACTAGGGAGGGAGACGAAAGCTTTCTTT
D: NA
V: TRBV18
size: NA
J: TRBJ1-1

CDR3: CASSLGGLADNEQFF
DNA: TGTGCCAGCAGCTTGGGGGGACTAGCGGACAATGAGCAGTTCTTC
D: TRBD2
V: TRBV5-4
size: NA
J: TRBJ2-1

CDR3: CASSLAAPDTQYF
DNA: TGTGCCAGCAGTTTGGCGGCTCCAGATACGCAGTATTTT
D: NA
V: TRBV11-2
size: once
J: TRBJ2-3

CDR3: CASSYQSTDTQYF
DNA: TGTGCCAGCAGTTATCAGAGCACAGATACGCAGTATTTT
D: NA
V: TRBV6-7
size: few
J: TRBJ2-3

CDR3: CASSLRPSRGKEAFF
DNA: TGTGCCAGCAGCCTACGACCCTCCAGGGGGAAGGAAGCTTTCTTT
D: TRBD1
V: TRBV11-2
size: NA
J: TRBJ1-1

CDR3: CASSYSLSAPGNTIYF
DNA: TGTGCCAGCAGTTACTCTCTTTCAGCCCCTGGAAACACCATATATTTT
D: NA
V: TRBV6-5
size: NA
J: TRBJ1-3

CDR3: CASIRDSNQPQHF
DNA: TGTGCCAGCATAAGGGATAGCAATCAGCCCCAGCATTTT
D: NA
V: TRBV2
size: few
J: TRBJ1-5

CDR3: CASRSEETQYF
DNA: TGTGCCAGCAGGTCCGAAGAGACCCAGTACTTC
D: NA
V: TRBV2
size: NA
J: TRBJ2-5

CDR3: CASSLRGAPLHF
DNA: TGCGCCAGCAGCTTGAGGGGCGCCCCCCTCCACTTT
D: NA
V: TRBV5-1
size: NA
J: TRBJ1-6

CDR3: CASSPRQDGYTF
DNA: TGTGCCAGCAGCCCCCGGCAGGATGGCTACACCTTC
D: NA
V: TRBV7-8
size: NA
J: TRBJ1-2

CDR3: CASSSRPQYGTGTYEQYF
DNA: TGTGCCAGCAGCTCTCGACCCCAGTATGGGACAGGGACTTACGAGCAGTACTTC
D: TRBD1
V: TRBV5-6
size: NA
J: TRBJ2-7

CDR3: CASSLRTGSETQYF
DNA: TGTGCCAGCAGCCTTCGGACAGGGTCCGAGACCCAGTACTTC
D: TRBD1
V: TRBV9
size: NA
J: TRBJ2-5

CDR3: CASSRKEQRGPSLFF
DNA: TGTGCCAGTAGTAGAAAGGAGCAGCGGGGGCCCTCGCTGTTTTTT
D: TRBD2
V: TRBV19
size: NA
J: TRBJ2-2

CDR3: CAGKAGAPGTEAFF
DNA: TGTGCCGGAAAAGCAGGGGCTCCAGGGACTGAAGCTTTCTTT
D: NA
V: TRBV30
size: NA
J: TRBJ1-1

CDR3: CASNEGYNEQFF
DNA: TGTGCCAGCAACGAGGGGTACAATGAGCAGTTCTTC
D: NA
V: TRBV6-5
size: NA
J: TRBJ2-1

CDR3: CASRDRGIQGETQYF
DNA: TGTGCCAGTAGGGACAGGGGGATACAAGGAGAGACCCAGTACTTC
D: TRBD1
V: TRBV19
size: few
J: TRBJ2-5

CDR3: CASSPPHGSGANVLTF
DNA: TGTGCCAGCAGCCCCCCTCATGGGTCTGGGGCCAACGTCCTGACTTTC
D: NA
V: TRBV5-6
size: once
J: TRBJ2-6

CDR3: CASSGQDNQPQHF
DNA: TGTGCCAGCAGCGGGCAGGACAATCAGCCCCAGCATTTT
D: NA
V: TRBV7-2
size: NA
J: TRBJ1-5

CDR3: CATPRQDNNYGYTF
DNA: TGTGCCACCCCTCGACAGGATAATAACTATGGCTACACCTTC
D: NA
V: TRBV28
size: few
J: TRBJ1-2

CDR3: CAISEGGDTQYF
DNA: TGTGCCATCAGTGAAGGTGGAGATACGCAGTATTTT
D: NA
V: TRBV10-3
size: few
J: TRBJ2-3

CDR3: CASSYTSLSNYGYTF
DNA: TGTGCCAGCAGTTACACCTCTTTATCTAACTATGGCTACACCTTC
D: NA
V: TRBV6-6
size: NA
J: TRBJ1-2

CDR3: CASSLGDRDYGYTF
DNA: TGCGCCAGCAGCTTGGGCGACAGGGACTATGGCTACACCTTC
D: TRBD1
V: TRBV5-1
size: NA
J: TRBJ1-2

CDR3: CASSQSTGYNSPLHF
DNA: TGTGCCAGCAGTCAATCAACAGGCTACAATTCACCCCTCCACTTT
D: NA
V: TRBV28
size: NA
J: TRBJ1-6

CDR3: CASRDRDYGYTF
DNA: TGTGCCAGCAGGGACAGGGACTATGGCTACACCTTC
D: TRBD1
V: TRBV5-6
size: NA
J: TRBJ1-2

CDR3: CATGKWGQQETQYF
DNA: TGTGCCACCGGGAAATGGGGACAGCAAGAGACCCAGTACTTC
D: TRBD1
V: TRBV6-1
size: NA
J: TRBJ2-5

CDR3: CASSGDSSGNTIYF
DNA: TGTGCCAGCAGCGGAGACAGCTCTGGAAACACCATATATTTT
D: NA
V: TRBV11-2
size: NA
J: TRBJ1-3

CDR3: CAFPGRGAWGETQYF
DNA: TGTGCCTTTCCCGGAAGGGGGGCTTGGGGGGAGACCCAGTACTTC
D: NA
V: TRBV28
size: few
J: TRBJ2-5

CDR3: CASSPGAGRGNEQFF
DNA: TGTGCCAGCAGCCCAGGCGCGGGCCGGGGGAATGAGCAGTTCTTC
D: NA
V: TRBV11-2
size: NA
J: TRBJ2-1